A selection of T cell receptor beta chains follows, all from one sample in a study of T cell responses to AZD1222 COVID-19 vaccine. Measured with immunoSEQ multiplex PCR; TCRdb has only the in-frame clones, and not every one. Here the sample spans roughly 180,000 clones, 90% to 95% being singletons. Sequenced material: peripheral blood, taken on day 0 of AZD1222 vaccination. These receptors all come from an adult in good health. The CDR3 runs from the conserved cysteine through the conserved F or W. Fields, in order: D gene, J gene, clone size, V gene, CDR3 protein, CDR3 DNA. A D gene is named only where the DNA matches it firmly. Only some rows state a clone size, as once, few, many or a class for expanded clones.

TRBD1 | TRBJ1-6 | NA | TRBV10-2 | CASSETTGNSPLHF | TGCGCCAGCAGCGAGACGACAGGGAATTCACCCCTCCACTTT
NA | TRBJ1-3 | NA | TRBV28 | CASNPRGVSGNTIYF | TGTGCCAGCAACCCCCGAGGGGTTTCTGGAAACACCATATATTTT
TRBD1 | TRBJ2-6 | NA | TRBV27 | CASSLSGTGGSGANVLTF | TGTGCCAGCAGTTTATCCGGGACAGGGGGCTCTGGGGCCAACGTCCTGACTTTC
TRBD1 | TRBJ1-1 | NA | TRBV18 | CASSLPGGGTEAFF | TGTGCCAGCTCACTACCAGGGGGCGGCACTGAAGCTTTCTTT
NA | TRBJ2-7 | NA | TRBV12-3/TRBV12-4 | CASSLAGDEQYF | TGTGCCAGCAGTTTGGCAGGGGACGAGCAGTACTTC
NA | TRBJ1-5 | once | TRBV6-5 | CASSSLGGSNQPQHF | TGTGCCAGCAGCAGCTTAGGGGGGAGCAATCAGCCCCAGCATTTT
NA | TRBJ1-3 | NA | TRBV28 | CASSPGQGNTIYF | TGTGCCAGCAGCCCAGGACAGGGAAACACCATATATTTT
NA | TRBJ1-3 | NA | TRBV28 | CASSLGGSGNTIYF | TGTGCCAGCAGTTTAGGGGGGAGCGGAAACACCATATATTTT
NA | TRBJ1-5 | NA | TRBV6-5 | CASSPRAQPQHF | TGTGCCAGCAGCCCCCGGGCTCAGCCCCAGCATTTT
NA | TRBJ2-3 | NA | TRBV7-9 | CASSSTDTQYF | TGTGCCAGCAGCTCCACAGATACGCAGTATTTT
NA | TRBJ2-6 | few | TRBV4-2 | CASSQDQGSGANVLTF | TGTGCCAGCAGCCAAGACCAGGGTTCGGGGGCCAACGTCCTGACTTTC
NA | TRBJ2-7 | NA | TRBV19 | CASSIDTGTLFLQYF | TGTGCCAGTAGTATAGATACCGGGACTCTCTTTCTGCAGTACTTC
NA | TRBJ2-1 | once | TRBV6-1 | CASSEGPSSYNEQFF | TGTGCCAGCAGTGAAGGGCCGAGCTCCTACAATGAGCAGTTCTTC
NA | TRBJ1-1 | NA | TRBV27 | CASRSGLMNTEAFF | TGTGCCAGCAGAAGCGGCCTCATGAACACTGAAGCTTTCTTT
NA | TRBJ1-6 | NA | TRBV19 | CATGHSNSPLHF | TGTGCCACTGGACACTCTAATTCACCCCTCCACTTT
NA | TRBJ2-2 | NA | TRBV12-3/TRBV12-4 | CASSRDGELFF | TGTGCCAGCAGTCGAGACGGGGAGCTGTTTTTT
NA | TRBJ2-1 | NA | TRBV9 | CASSEGGSSYNEQFF | TGTGCCAGCAGCGAGGGGGGGAGCTCCTACAATGAGCAGTTCTTC
TRBD2 | TRBJ2-2 | NA | TRBV27 | CASSSSSGGGVTGELFF | TGTGCCAGCAGTTCTTCTAGCGGAGGAGGGGTCACCGGGGAGCTGTTTTTT
NA | TRBJ1-5 | NA | TRBV10-3 | CAISESRGNQPQHF | TGTGCCATCAGTGAGTCGAGAGGGAACCAGCCCCAGCATTTT
NA | TRBJ2-2 | NA | TRBV7-9 | CVPARDGGPGELFF | TGTGTCCCGGCACGGGATGGGGGACCCGGGGAGCTGTTTTTT